This entry concerns a single T cell receptor (beta chain). Its antigen is currently not known. It has no much larger one-base neighbor in the sample; base qualities were not kept. Looking up the germline V gene yields CDR1 SGHVS and CDR2 FQNEAQ. The junction carries 7 bases between V and J, which are trimmed by 0 bases and 5 bases respectively. The cysteine opens and the phenylalanine closes a CDR3 of 13 amino acids. The retained sequence is limited to the CDR3, 39 bases, with the frame set at the first base. The data are from a study of CD8+ T cells in alopecia areata (dated by TCRdb to between 2018 and 2020). A note on the overall study: Treated patients were enrolled in an open-label pilot trial of oral tofacitinib at 5 to 10 mg twice daily for moderate-to-severe alopecia areata. Tofacitinib was administered for 6 to 18 months, and 6 months of follow-up off drug were then conducted to assess delayed response and recurrence. The study used high-throughput TCRbeta sequencing to examine T cell clonal expansion in alopecia areata, in both the C3H/HeJ mouse model and human patients. Human TCRbeta sequencing covered scalp tissue and sorted CD4+ and CD8+ peripheral blood T cells from patchy and totalis/universalis alopecia areata patients and healthy controls. Biopsies were taken from tofacitinib-treated patients at baseline and at 4 and 24 weeks of treatment, and a later scalp biopsy was taken in several of the tofacitinib-treated patients. Scalp clonality was compared across normal scalp (n=4), patchy alopecia areata scalp (n=8), and alopecia totalis/universalis scalp (n=8). RNA was obtained with the PAXgene miRNA kit for fixed scalp, the miRNeasy kit for PBMCs, and the RNeasy kit for mouse skin. TCRbeta CDR3 regions were amplified by immunoSEQ multiplex PCR with 35 Vbeta forward and 13 Jbeta reverse primers.

General findings and caveats noted by the study authors: Scalp TCR repertoire analysis is complicated because resident alphabeta T cells in normal human skin are also sequenced, whereas mouse skin is dominated by gammadelta T cells. Shared TCR sequences between patients were less evident than in mice, which may be partly attributable to HLA diversity in the patient population. Higher clonality and more expanded CD8+ clones were observed in lesional scalp than in normal scalp, particularly in alopecia totalis/universalis, a finding suggestive of antigenic drive.

Libraries were prepared through the immunoSEQ multiplex PCR assay. For TCR sequencing, RNA was extracted from every sample and reverse transcribed into cDNA to serve as template. SuperScript III was used for first-strand cDNA synthesis, primed with a 2:1 mix of oligo-dT and random hexamers. A synthetic immune receptor repertoire was used to assess amplification bias, and residual bias was removed computationally. In the paper's pipeline: Raw reads were preprocessed to remove errors, and CDR3 was defined by IMGT conventions from the conserved cysteine to phenylalanine. Clonality was computed as 1 minus the Shannon entropy, with the entropy normalized by log2 of the number of productive unique TCRs. Whether each scalp clone was CD4 or CD8 was inferred by checking scalp TCRbeta sequences against the CD4 and CD8 repertoires from sorted blood. Held by TCRdb, this immuneACCESS table contains in-frame sequences only and omits some clones. Under half of the omission traces to an unresolved V gene where checked; the cause of the rest is unknown. That table gives V, J and clone size, and the DNA gave D and trimming. This sample comprises 150,000 to 200,000 clones, 59% of them detected only once. Approximately 14% of the sample is taken by the ten largest.

The time point tag for this specimen amounts to: baseline before oral tofacitinib. Lesional scalp punch biopsies and peripheral blood were obtained from alopecia areata patients. PBMCs were separated by density centrifugation and stained for CD3, CD4 and CD8, after which CD4+ and CD8+ T cells were sorted on a FACSAria. This TCR was sampled from a human donor with alopecia areata. The sample was CD4+ T cells sorted from blood, taken at week 0. The rearranged segments are TRBV7-8 and TRBJ2-5, with no reliable assignment of the D segment. The DNA sequence follows: TGTGCCAGCAGCTTAGCCGGCCCCGAGACCCAGTACTTC. This gives the protein CASSLAGPETQYF.